The clone carrying this T cell receptor (beta chain) registers medium-sized (0.01 to 0.1%) by frequency. Its matching antigen is unknown. Early memory CD8+ T cells that were CCR7+ PD-1+ TIGIT+ and had exhausted-like traits were the TPEX cells. The data derive from a study of human CD8 memory T cell subsets. Points from the study as a whole: Stem-like memory T cell repertoires barely overlapped those of precursor exhausted T cells.

UMI-labeled 5' RACE was used to make TCR beta libraries. From its re-call of the 5' RACE reads, TCRdb lists each CDR3 protein once, without DNA. The sample includes several thousand distinct CDR3 sequences. Germline lookup yields CDR1 LGHNT and CDR2 FRNRAP. The CDR3 is made up of 12 amino acids. This TCR was recovered from a human donor in good health. V is TRBV12-5 and J is TRBJ1-1; TCRdb gives TRBD1 as the D gene, but with no DNA this cannot be confirmed. The sample comprised CD8+ T cells from PBMCs. The CDR3 protein is CASGRGGTEAFF.